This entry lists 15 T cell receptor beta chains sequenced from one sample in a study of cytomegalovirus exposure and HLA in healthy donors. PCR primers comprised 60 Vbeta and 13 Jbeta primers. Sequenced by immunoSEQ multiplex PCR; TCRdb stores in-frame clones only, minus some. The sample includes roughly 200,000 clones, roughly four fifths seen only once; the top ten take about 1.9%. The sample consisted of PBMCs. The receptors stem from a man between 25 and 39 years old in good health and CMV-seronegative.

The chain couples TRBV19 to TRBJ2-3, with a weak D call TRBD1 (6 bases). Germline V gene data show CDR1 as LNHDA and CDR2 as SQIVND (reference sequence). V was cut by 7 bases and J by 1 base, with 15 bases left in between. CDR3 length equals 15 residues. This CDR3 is CASTSTGSGTDTQYF. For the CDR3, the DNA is TGTGCCAGTACCTCGACAGGCTCGGGCACAGATACGCAGTATTTT. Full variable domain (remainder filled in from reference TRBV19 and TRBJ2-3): DGGITQSPKYLFRKEGQNVTLSCEQNLNHDAMYWYRQDPGQGLRLIYYSQIVNDFQKGDIAEGYSVSREKKESFPLTVTSAQKNPTAFYLCASTSTGSGTDTQYFGPGTRLTVL.

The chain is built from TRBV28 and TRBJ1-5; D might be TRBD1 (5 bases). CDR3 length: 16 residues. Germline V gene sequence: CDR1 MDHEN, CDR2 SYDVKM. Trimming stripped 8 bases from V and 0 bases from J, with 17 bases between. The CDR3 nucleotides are TGTGCCAGCGTTAGACGGGGGAAGCTTAGCAATCAGCCCCAGCATTTT. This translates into CASVRRGKLSNQPQHF.

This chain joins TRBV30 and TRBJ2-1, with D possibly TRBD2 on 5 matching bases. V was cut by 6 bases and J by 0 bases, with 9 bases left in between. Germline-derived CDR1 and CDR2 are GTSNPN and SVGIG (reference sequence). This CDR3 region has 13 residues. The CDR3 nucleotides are TGTGCCTGTAGCGCCAGCTCCTACAATGAGCAGTTCTTC. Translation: CACSASSYNEQFF.

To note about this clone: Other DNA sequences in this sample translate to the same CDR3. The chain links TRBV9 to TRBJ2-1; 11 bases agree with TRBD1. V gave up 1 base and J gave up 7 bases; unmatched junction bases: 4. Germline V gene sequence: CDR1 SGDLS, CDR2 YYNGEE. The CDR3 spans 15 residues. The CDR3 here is CASSVPGQGGNEQFF. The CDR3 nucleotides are TGTGCCAGCAGCGTACCGGGACAGGGGGGTAATGAGCAGTTCTTC.

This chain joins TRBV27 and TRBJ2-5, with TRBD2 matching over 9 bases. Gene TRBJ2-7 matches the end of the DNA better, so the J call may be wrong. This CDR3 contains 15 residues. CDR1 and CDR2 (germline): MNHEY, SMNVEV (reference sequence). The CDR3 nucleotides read TGTGCCAGCAGTTTAAGCGGGAGGCCCTCCTACGAGCAGTACTTC. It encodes CASSLSGRPSYEQYF.

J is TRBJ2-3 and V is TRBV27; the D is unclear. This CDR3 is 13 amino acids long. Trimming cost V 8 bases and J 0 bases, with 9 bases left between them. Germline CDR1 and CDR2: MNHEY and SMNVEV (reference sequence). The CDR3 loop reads CASGVSSTDTQYF. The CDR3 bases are TGTGCCAGCGGTGTGAGCAGCACAGATACGCAGTATTTT.

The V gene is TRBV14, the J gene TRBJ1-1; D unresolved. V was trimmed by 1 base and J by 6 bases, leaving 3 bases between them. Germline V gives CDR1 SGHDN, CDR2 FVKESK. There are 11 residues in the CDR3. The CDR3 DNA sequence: TGTGCCAGCAGCCAAGCTCCTGAAGCTTTCTTT. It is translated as CASSQAPEAFF.

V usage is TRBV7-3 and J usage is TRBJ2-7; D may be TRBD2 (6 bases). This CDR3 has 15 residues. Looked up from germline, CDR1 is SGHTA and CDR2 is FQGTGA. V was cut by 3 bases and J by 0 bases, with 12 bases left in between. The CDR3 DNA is TGTGCCAGCAGCTTGGGGCGGGGAACCTCCTACGAGCAGTACTTC. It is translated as CASSLGRGTSYEQYF.

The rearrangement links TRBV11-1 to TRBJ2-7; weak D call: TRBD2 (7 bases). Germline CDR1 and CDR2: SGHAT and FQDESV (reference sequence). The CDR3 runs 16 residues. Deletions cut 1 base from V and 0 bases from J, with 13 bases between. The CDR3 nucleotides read TGTGCCAGCAGCTTAGGGGGGGGCTTCGACTCCTACGAGCAGTACTTC. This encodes CASSLGGGFDSYEQYF.

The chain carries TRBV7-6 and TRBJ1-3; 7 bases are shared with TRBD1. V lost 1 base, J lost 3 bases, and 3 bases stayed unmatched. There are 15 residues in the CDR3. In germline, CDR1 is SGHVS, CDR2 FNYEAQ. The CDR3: CASSLGRDSGNTIYF. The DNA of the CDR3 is TGTGCCAGCAGCTTAGGCCGGGACAGTGGAAACACCATATATTTT.

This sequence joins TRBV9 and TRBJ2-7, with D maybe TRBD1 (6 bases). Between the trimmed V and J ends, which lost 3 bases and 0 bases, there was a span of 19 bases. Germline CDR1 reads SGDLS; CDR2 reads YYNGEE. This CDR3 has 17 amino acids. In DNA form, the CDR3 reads TGTGCCAGCAGCGCCGTCCCCTCCGGGACACTCTCCTACGAGCAGTACTTC. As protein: CASSAVPSGTLSYEQYF.

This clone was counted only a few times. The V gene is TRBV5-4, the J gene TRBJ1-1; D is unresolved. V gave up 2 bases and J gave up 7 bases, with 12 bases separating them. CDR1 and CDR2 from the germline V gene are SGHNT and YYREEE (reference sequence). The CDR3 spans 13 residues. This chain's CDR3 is CASSFRQVGEAFF. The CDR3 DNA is TGTGCCAGCAGCTTTCGACAAGTTGGTGAAGCTTTCTTT. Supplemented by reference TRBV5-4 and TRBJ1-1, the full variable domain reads ETGVTQSPTHLIKTRGQQVTLRCSSQSGHNTVSWYQQALGQGPQFIFQYYREEENGRGNFPPRFSGLQFPNYSSELNVNALELDDSALYLCASSFRQVGEAFFGQGTRLTVV.

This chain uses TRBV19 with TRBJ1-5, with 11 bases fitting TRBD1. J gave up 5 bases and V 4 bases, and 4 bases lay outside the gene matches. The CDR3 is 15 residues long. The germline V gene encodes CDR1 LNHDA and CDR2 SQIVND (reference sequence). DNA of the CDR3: TGTGCCAGTAGTAAAGGGACAGGGGGTCATCAGCCCCAGCATTTT. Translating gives CASSKGTGGHQPQHF. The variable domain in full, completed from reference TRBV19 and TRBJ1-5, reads DGGITQSPKYLFRKEGQNVTLSCEQNLNHDAMYWYRQDPGQGLRLIYYSQIVNDFQKGDIAEGYSVSREKKESFPLTVTSAQKNPTAFYLCASSKGTGGHQPQHFGDGTRLSIL.

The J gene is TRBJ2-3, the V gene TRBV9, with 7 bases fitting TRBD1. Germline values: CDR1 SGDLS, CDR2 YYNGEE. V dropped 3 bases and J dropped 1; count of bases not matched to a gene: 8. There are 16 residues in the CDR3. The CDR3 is CASSARTGTGTDTQYF. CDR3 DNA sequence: TGTGCCAGCAGCGCCAGAACCGGGACAGGCACAGATACGCAGTATTTT.

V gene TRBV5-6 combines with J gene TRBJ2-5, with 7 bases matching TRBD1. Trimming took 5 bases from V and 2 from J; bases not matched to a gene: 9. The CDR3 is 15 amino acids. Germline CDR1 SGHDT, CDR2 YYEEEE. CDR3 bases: TGTGCCAGCAGACAGCTGGACAGGAAACAAGAGACCCAGTACTTC. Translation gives CASRQLDRKQETQYF.